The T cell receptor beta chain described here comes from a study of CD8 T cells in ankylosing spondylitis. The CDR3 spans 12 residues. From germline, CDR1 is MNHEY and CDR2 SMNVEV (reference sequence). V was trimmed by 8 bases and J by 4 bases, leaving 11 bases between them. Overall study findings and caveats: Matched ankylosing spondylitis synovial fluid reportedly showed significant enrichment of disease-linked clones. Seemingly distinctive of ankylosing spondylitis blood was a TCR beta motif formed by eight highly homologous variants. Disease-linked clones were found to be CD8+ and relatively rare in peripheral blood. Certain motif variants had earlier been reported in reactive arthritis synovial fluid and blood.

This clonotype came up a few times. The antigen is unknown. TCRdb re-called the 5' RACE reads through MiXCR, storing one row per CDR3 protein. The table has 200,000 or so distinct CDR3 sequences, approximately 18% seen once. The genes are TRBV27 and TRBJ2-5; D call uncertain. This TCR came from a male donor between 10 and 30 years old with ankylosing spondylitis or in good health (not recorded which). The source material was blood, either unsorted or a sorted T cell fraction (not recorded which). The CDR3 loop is CASSKLGETQYF. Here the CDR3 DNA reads TGTGCCAGCTCTAAGTTAGGAGAGACCCAGTACTTC.